This TCR beta chain was observed in a study of blood T cell repertoires in COVID-19. Study at large: The study drew acute and convalescent COVID-19 samples from the United States, Italy and Spain. From T cells, B-cell-depleted T cells, or PBMCs came the material, which was cDNA or gDNA.

Unmatched junction bases numbered 9, after V lost 6 bases and J lost 2 bases. This CDR3 region has 15 residues. Per germline, CDR1 MDHEN and CDR2 SYDVKM. Study processing details: Amplification with reference gene primers provided the estimates of nucleated cell counts. The assay was immunoSEQ multiplex PCR, and TCRdb's table has in-frame clones only and misses some. V and J calls and clone size are those listed in that table; D and trimming were worked out from the DNA. In the table there are roughly 17,000 clones, over 85% of which are singletons. Sequenced: peripheral blood. The TCR was taken from a human donor in a cohort sampled during active COVID-19. The chain carries TRBV28 and TRBJ2-7; TRBD1 agrees at 8 bases. CDR3 in amino acids: CASRAGTGWTYEQYF. CDR3 DNA sequence: TGTGCCAGCAGGGCAGGGACAGGTTGGACCTACGAGCAGTACTTC.